Shown below are 18 T cell receptor beta chains from a single sample sequenced in a study of T cell responses to AZD1222 COVID-19 vaccine. Sequenced by immunoSEQ multiplex PCR; TCRdb stores in-frame clones only, minus some. The sample lists 100,000 to 150,000 clones, around 93% occurring once. Specimen: peripheral blood, collected 28 days after the second AZD1222 dose. All receptors come from an adult who received the AZD1222 COVID-19 vaccine.

This chain joins TRBV27 and TRBJ2-2; D may be TRBD1 (6 bases). This CDR3 is 18 amino acids long. The V end was cut by 4 bases, the J end by 0 bases, with 18 bases between. From germline, CDR1 is MNHEY and CDR2 SMNVEV (reference sequence). DNA of the CDR3: TGTGCCAGCAGTTCAATGACCTTACAGGGTACGAACACCGGGGAGCTGTTTTTT. Translated: CASSSMTLQGTNTGELFF.

The chain employs TRBV2 and TRBJ1-1; perhaps TRBD1 as D (6 bases). Trimming stripped 11 bases from V and 1 base from J, with 8 bases between. The CDR3 is 11 residues long. Germline loops: CDR1 SNHLY, CDR2 FYNNEI. Here the CDR3 DNA reads TGTGCCGAACAGGGGAACACTGAAGCTTTCTTT. It codes for CAEQGNTEAFF. Using reference TRBV2 and TRBJ1-1 for the parts outside the CDR3, the full variable domain is EPEVTQTPSHQVTQMGQEVILRCVPISNHLYFYWYRQILGQKVEFLVSFYNNEISEKSEIFDDQFSVERPDGSNFTLKIRSTKLEDSAMYFCAEQGNTEAFFGQGTRLTVV.

As DNA, the CDR3 is TGTGCCAGCAGCCAAGGGCTAGCGGGGCGGGCTTGGGAAGAGACCCAGTACTTC. Amino acids: CASSQGLAGRAWEETQYF. J is TRBJ2-5 and V is TRBV3-1 (or the pseudogene TRBV3-2); 9 nucleotides match TRBD2. This CDR3 spans 18 amino acids. In germline, CDR1 is LGHDT, CDR2 YNNKEL (reference sequence). The V segment lost 1 base and the J segment 3 bases; nucleotides outside the gene matches: 12.

The chain links TRBV18 to TRBJ1-4; 8 bases line up with TRBD1. The germline CDR1 and CDR2 sequences are KGHSH and LQKENI. This CDR3 contains 14 residues. The V gene end was trimmed by 5 bases and the J gene end by 6 bases; junction bases not matched to a gene: 5. The CDR3 DNA is TGTGCCAGCTCAAAGGGACAGGAGGATGAAAAACTGTTTTTT. Protein product: CASSKGQEDEKLFF.

This chain links TRBV28 with TRBJ2-5, with 11 bases matching TRBD1. The germline gives CDR1 MDHEN, CDR2 SYDVKM. The CDR3 totals 15 residues. Losses at the gene ends were 5 bases for V and 4 bases for J; bases not matched to a gene: 6. CDR3 amino acids: CASSQRTGGVETQYF. The CDR3 DNA reads as TGTGCCAGCAGTCAAAGGACAGGGGGCGTAGAGACCCAGTACTTC.

This chain links TRBV28 with TRBJ2-2; D not certain. Trimming took off 3 bases at V and 7 bases at J, with 9 bases between the two ends. The germline V gene encodes CDR1 MDHEN and CDR2 SYDVKM. The length of the CDR3 is 13 residues. DNA of the CDR3: TGTGCCAGCAGTTTGTTCTCGGTCGGGGAGCTGTTTTTT. Amino acid sequence: CASSLFSVGELFF.

This clone was seen just once. The V call is TRBV11-3, the J call TRBJ2-2, with D perhaps being TRBD1 or TRBD2 (6 bases each). CDR3 size: 16 residues. Germline lookup yields CDR1 SGHNT and CDR2 YENEEA. Between the trimmed V and J ends, which lost 1 base and 1 base, there was a span of 10 bases. The DNA for the CDR3 is TGTGCCAGCAGCTTAGGGGCGGGACAGAACACCGGGGAGCTGTTTTTT. It specifies CASSLGAGQNTGELFF.

The gene calls are TRBV7-6 and TRBJ1-1; D may be TRBD1 (5 bases). The CDR3 has 13 amino acids. With 6 bases removed from V and 4 bases from J, the gap between germline ends came to 12 bases. Germline-derived CDR1 and CDR2 are SGHVS and FNYEAQ. The DNA for the CDR3 is TGTGCCAGCAGGCGTGGGGGTGGCACTGAAGCTTTCTTT. Translation: CASRRGGGTEAFF.

The chain uses TRBV2 and TRBJ1-2, with 9 bases aligning to TRBD1. The junction had 8 bases not matched to a gene; V was cut back by 5 bases and J by 4 bases. CDR3 length: 15 amino acids. Per the germline V gene, CDR1 is SNHLY and CDR2 is FYNNEI. CDR3 nucleotide sequence: TGTGCCAGCAGTCCTAGACAGGGGGACCCCTATGGCTACACCTTC. This gives the protein CASSPRQGDPYGYTF.

The V and J genes are TRBV29-1 and TRBJ2-3; 7 bases align to TRBD1. CDR1 is SQVTM, CDR2 ANQGSEA, per germline. The V segment lost 7 bases and the J segment 1 base; nucleotides outside the gene matches: 2. CDR3 size: 12 residues. The CDR3 region has the DNA TGCAGCGCCGGACAGGGCACAGATACGCAGTATTTT. Protein product: CSAGQGTDTQYF.

The rearrangement links TRBV7-9 to TRBJ1-5; possibly TRBD1 for D (5 bases). V was trimmed by 1 base and J by 0 bases, leaving 13 bases between them. The CDR3 runs to 17 residues. CDR1 and CDR2 from the germline V gene are SEHNR and FQNEAQ (reference sequence). In nucleotides, the CDR3 is TGTGCCAGCAGCTTAGTAGGGGACGGGAGTAGCAATCAGCCCCAGCATTTT. Its protein is CASSLVGDGSSNQPQHF.

V usage is TRBV6-6 and J usage is TRBJ1-6; no clear D. Germline-derived CDR1 and CDR2 are MNHNY and SVGAGI (reference sequence). V lost 3 bases and J lost 8, with 8 bases in between. This CDR3 is built from 13 residues. CDR3: CASSYRDDSPLHF. The CDR3 DNA sequence: TGTGCCAGCAGTTATCGTGATGATTCACCCCTCCACTTT.

The CDR3 sequence: CASSQQGFQPQHF. The CDR3 region has the DNA TGTGCCAGTAGCCAACAGGGATTTCAGCCCCAGCATTTT. V usage is TRBV19 and J usage is TRBJ1-5; D is perhaps TRBD1 (6 bases). The V gene lost 6 bases and the J gene lost 6 bases, with 12 bases spanning the gap. Per the germline V gene, CDR1 is LNHDA and CDR2 is SQIVND (reference sequence). The CDR3 runs 13 residues.

The rearrangement joins TRBV4-1 to TRBJ1-1, with a tentative D call TRBD1 (6 bases). Germline values: CDR1 MGHRA, CDR2 YSYEKL. The CDR3 is made up of 13 amino acids. V was clipped by 4 bases and J by 7 bases, with 13 bases between them. The CDR3 loop is CASSLGTKGEAFF. The CDR3 DNA reads as TGCGCCAGCAGCCTGGGGACAAAAGGTGAAGCTTTCTTT.

This rearrangement joins TRBV11-1 to TRBJ2-1; unclear D gene. Germline CDR1 is SGHAT and CDR2 is FQDESV (reference sequence). With 5 bases removed from V and 4 bases from J, the gap between germline ends came to 15 bases. The CDR3 sequence is 15 residues long. CDR3 nucleotides: TGTGCCAGCAGCCCTCGGCCAGAACCTTACAATGAGCAGTTCTTC. Encoded protein: CASSPRPEPYNEQFF.

V and J are TRBV7-9 and TRBJ2-1; D might be TRBD1 or TRBD2, each matching 5 bases. The length of the CDR3 is 15 residues. The germline V gene has CDR1 SEHNR and CDR2 FQNEAQ (reference sequence). Trimming pared 3 bases from V and 0 bases from J, leaving 9 bases between. This CDR3 reads CASSLPGSSYNEQFF. CDR3 nucleotides: TGTGCCAGCAGCTTGCCAGGGAGCTCCTACAATGAGCAGTTCTTC.

The J gene is TRBJ2-7, the V gene TRBV2; D is perhaps TRBD1 or TRBD2 (5 bases each). The germline V gene has CDR1 SNHLY and CDR2 FYNNEI. The V and J ends lost 3 bases and 4 bases respectively, with 13 bases between them. CDR3 size: 14 residues. The CDR3, as DNA: TGTGCCAGCAGTGAGGAGGTAGGGGTATACGAGCAGTACTTC. Its protein is CASSEEVGVYEQYF.

The chain uses TRBV4-1 and TRBJ1-5; 8 bases are a match to TRBD1. Germline values: CDR1 MGHRA, CDR2 YSYEKL. Trimming removed 6 bases from V and 1 base from J; junction bases left unmatched: 11. The CDR3 length is 17 residues. CDR3 sequence (DNA): TGCGCCAGCAGTCAGACAGGGGCCGGGTGGAGCAATCAGCCCCAGCATTTT. This translates into CASSQTGAGWSNQPQHF.